The next 5 T cell receptor beta chains were all read from a single sample in a study of CD8+ T cells in alopecia areata. It was from alopecia areata patients that lesional scalp punch biopsies and peripheral blood were collected. cDNA reverse transcribed from extracted RNA served as the sequencing template. Profiling relied on immunoSEQ multiplex PCR, and the TCRdb table lists in-frame clones only, not all of them. The sample has roughly 15,000 clones; 50% to 75% are singletons. Material for sequencing was skin. The receptors stem from a human donor with alopecia areata.

The chain links TRBV10-1 to TRBJ2-1; 8 bases line up with TRBD2. This CDR3 has 18 residues. V lost 4 bases and J lost 0; bases outside the gene matches: 11. Germline V gene sequence: CDR1 WNHNN, CDR2 SYGVQD (reference sequence). This CDR3 reads CASSVREGPRSSYNEQFF. CDR3 nucleotide sequence: TGCGCCAGCAGTGTCCGGGAGGGCCCCCGCAGCTCCTACAATGAGCAGTTCTTC.

The chain links TRBV5-7 to TRBJ2-5; 7 nucleotides align to TRBD1. TRBV5-7 is marked as an open reading frame, function uncertain. V shed 3 bases, J shed 4 bases, and the junction held 9 bases outside the gene matches. This CDR3 comprises 15 residues. The CDR3 nucleotides read TGTGCCAGCAGCTATTACAGGGGCAGGGGAGAGACCCAGTACTTC. This gives the protein CASSYYRGRGETQYF.

Only a few counts were recorded for this clone. V and J are TRBV5-1 and TRBJ2-7, with D hard to call. The V end lost 0 bases, the J end lost 0 bases, and 13 bases lay between the germline ends. CDR1 and CDR2 from the germline V gene are SGHRS and YFSETQ. The CDR3 sequence is 16 residues long. CDR3: CASSLDSPMSSYEQYF. DNA for the CDR3: TGCGCCAGCAGCTTGGACAGCCCAATGAGCTCCTACGAGCAGTACTTC.

This chain links TRBV27 with TRBJ2-3; D perhaps matches TRBD2 (6 bases). Trimming shortened V by 3 bases and J by 5 bases, and 12 bases separated the two germline ends. CDR1 MNHEY and CDR2 SMNVEV come from the germline V gene (reference sequence). This CDR3 spans 14 amino acids. As DNA, the CDR3 is TGTGCCAGCAGTTTTCTCGGGAGTAGAGATACGCAGTATTTT. Amino acids: CASSFLGSRDTQYF.

In its sample, this clone was seen a few times. This rearrangement joins TRBV7-8 to TRBJ1-1, with a tentative D call TRBD1 (6 bases). CDR1 and CDR2 from the germline V gene are SGHVS and FQNEAQ. V gave up 1 base and J gave up 4 bases, with 13 bases separating them. The CDR3 sequence is 15 residues long. The CDR3 is CASSLDGGLGTEAFF. CDR3 in DNA: TGTGCCAGCAGCTTAGACGGGGGGCTCGGCACTGAAGCTTTCTTT.